The present TCR beta chain was sequenced within a study of beta chain features in type 1 diabetes. About the research overall: No patient-donor differences in age, gender, total cells or subset yield. Study observations and caveats: Within patients, naive, central memory and Treg TCRB repertoires seemed more similar than within healthy donors.

On this clone itself: The antigen remains undetermined.

What was sequenced were expressed TCRB transcripts, since all of the isolated RNA had been reverse transcribed. Assay used: immunoSEQ multiplex PCR; TCRdb lists only in-frame clones, some missing. The table has fewer than 25,000 clones, 55% to 75% seen once; the top ten hold over 2%. The sequence was collected from a woman aged 35 to 49 in good health. Material: Tregs from blood.

The DNA of the CDR3 is TGTGCCAGTAGCCGACTAGCGGGGGCCGTCTCCAGCAATGAGCAGTTCTTC. Protein product: CASSRLAGAVSSNEQFF. The V call is TRBV19, the J call TRBJ2-1; 12 nucleotides align to TRBD2. The CDR3 extends over 17 amino acids. Germline CDR1 is LNHDA and CDR2 is SQIVND (reference sequence). Trimming cost V 6 bases and J 6 bases; bases outside gene matches: 12. The variable domain in full, completed from reference TRBV19 and TRBJ2-1, reads DGGITQSPKYLFRKEGQNVTLSCEQNLNHDAMYWYRQDPGQGLRLIYYSQIVNDFQKGDIAEGYSVSREKKESFPLTVTSAQKNPTAFYLCASSRLAGAVSSNEQFFGPGTRLTVL.